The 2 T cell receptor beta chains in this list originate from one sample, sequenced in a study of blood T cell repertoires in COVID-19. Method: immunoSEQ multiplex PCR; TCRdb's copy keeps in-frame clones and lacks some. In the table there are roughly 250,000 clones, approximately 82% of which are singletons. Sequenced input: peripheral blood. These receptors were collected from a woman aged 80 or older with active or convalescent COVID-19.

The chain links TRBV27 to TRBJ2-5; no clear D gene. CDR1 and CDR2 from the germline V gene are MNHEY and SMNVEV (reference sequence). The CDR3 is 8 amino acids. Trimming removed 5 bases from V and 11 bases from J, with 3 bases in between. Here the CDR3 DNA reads TGTGCCAGCAGTCAACAGTACTTC. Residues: CASSQQYF.

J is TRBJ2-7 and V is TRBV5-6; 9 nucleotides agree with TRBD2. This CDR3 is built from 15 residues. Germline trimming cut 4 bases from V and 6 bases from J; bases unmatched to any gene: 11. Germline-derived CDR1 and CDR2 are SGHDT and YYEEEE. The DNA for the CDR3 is TGTGCCAGCAGCCCGTTGGGGGGAGCGGGAGGCGAGCAGTACTTC. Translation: CASSPLGGAGGEQYF.